The 24 T cell receptor beta chains listed next were all sequenced from one sample in a study of T cells in Graves' hyperthyroidism and ophthalmopathy. RNA transcripts yielded amplified TCR beta CDR3 regions. During a first-round RT-PCR of the TCR CDR3, the HTBI primer set was used. TCRdb reanalysed the multiplex PCR reads using MiXCR and keeps one entry per CDR3 protein. The data show 390,000 or so distinct CDR3 sequences, 14% to 15% seen once. The sequencing sample was made of blood. The source of these receptors is a man younger than 35 with Graves' ophthalmopathy.

This clonotype was found once. The junction shows a germline mismatch at one end, possibly a read error. This chain links TRBV18 with TRBJ1-5; TRBD1 matches 7 bases. The CDR3 is 15 amino acids. Germline V gene data show CDR1 as KGHSH and CDR2 as LQKENI. The chain's CDR3 is CVSSPPGTGNQPQHF. The CDR3 DNA reads as TGTGTCAGCTCACCCCCCGGGACAGGCAATCAGCCCCAGCATTTT. The complete variable domain, with remaining parts taken from reference TRBV18 and TRBJ1-5, reads NAGVMQNPRHLVRRRGQEARLRCSPMKGHSHVYWYRQLPEEGLKFMVYLQKENIIDESGMPKERFSAEFPKEGPSILRIQQVVRGDSAAYFCVSSPPGTGNQPQHFGDGTRLSIL.

In regard to this clonotype: A read error may explain this, as a much larger clone is one base away. The CDR3 nucleotides read TGTGCCAGCGGTTCGCCTGCGGCGGAACAAGAGACCCAGTACTTC. Its protein product is CASGSPAAEQETQYF. V is TRBV12-3 or TRBV12-4 and J is TRBJ2-5; D not resolved. V lost 8 bases and J lost 2, with 18 bases in between. This CDR3 is built from 15 residues.

Concerning this clonotype: The CDR3 ends on some other residue instead of the conserved phenylalanine or tryptophan, so this is likely a read error. The genes are TRBV6-2 or TRBV6-3 and TRBJ2-1; D call uncertain. The CDR3 runs to 18 residues. V shed 0 bases and J shed 1 base, with 16 bases lying between them. Germline values: CDR1 MNHEY, CDR2 SVGEGT. CDR3 sequence (DNA): TGTGCCAGCAGTTACTCCTCGGACCACTTAGGGTCCTACAATGAGCAGTTCTAC. Amino acid sequence: CASSYSSDHLGSYNEQFY.

This clonotype was recorded many times. This chain connects TRBV18 to TRBJ1-2; D gene uncertain. The germline gives CDR1 KGHSH, CDR2 LQKENI. The ends were cut back, 0 bases at V and 2 bases at J, with 7 bases in the middle. There are 14 residues in the CDR3. The CDR3 is CASSPPAQNYGYTF. Written as DNA, the CDR3 is TGTGCCAGCTCACCACCGGCACAGAACTATGGCTACACCTTC.

This sequence joins TRBV12-5 and TRBJ1-2, with D uncertain. Trimming stripped 1 base from V and 2 bases from J, with 8 bases between. Germline CDR1 LGHNT, CDR2 FRNRAP. The CDR3 covers 14 residues. The CDR3 DNA sequence: TGTGCTAGTGGTTTGGGCCCCGGAAACTATGGCTACACCTTC. Its translation: CASGLGPGNYGYTF. The entire variable domain, with the rest obtained from reference TRBV12-5 and TRBJ1-2, is as follows: DARVTQTPRHKVTEMGQEVTMRCQPILGHNTVFWYRQTMMQGLELLAYFRNRAPLDDSGMPKDRFSAEMPDATLATLKIQPSEPRDSAVYFCASGLGPGNYGYTFGSGTRLTVV.

A few counts support this clonotype. The rearrangement links TRBV5-4 to TRBJ2-3, with 14 bases lining up with TRBD2. Germline assignment: CDR1 SGHNT and CDR2 YYREEE (reference sequence). Losses at the gene ends were 6 bases for V and 3 bases for J; bases not matched to a gene: 3. The CDR3 spans 15 residues. In DNA form, the CDR3 reads TGTGCCAGCACCCGACTAGCGGGAGGGACAGATACGCAGTATTTT. This sequence encodes CASTRLAGGTDTQYF. The full variable domain, completed using reference TRBV5-4 and TRBJ2-3, is ETGVTQSPTHLIKTRGQQVTLRCSSQSGHNTVSWYQQALGQGPQFIFQYYREEENGRGNFPPRFSGLQFPNYSSELNVNALELDDSALYLCASTRLAGGTDTQYFGPGTRLTVL.

In this sample, this clonotype turned up many times. The CDR3 is CASSRTGSGANVLTF. The CDR3 region has the DNA TGTGCCAGCAGTCGGACAGGTTCTGGGGCCAACGTCCTGACTTTC. The chain carries TRBV11-1 and TRBJ2-6; 7 bases fit TRBD1. This CDR3 comprises 15 residues. Germline V gene data show CDR1 as SGHAT and CDR2 as FQDESV (reference sequence). The trim removed 6 bases at V and 1 base at J, leaving 3 bases unmatched.

This clonotype was seen at least ten times. V is TRBV24-1 and J is TRBJ1-5; 8 bases line up with TRBD1. CDR1 and CDR2 (germline): KGHDR, SFDVKD. V was pared by 4 bases and J by 1 base, with 17 bases of the junction left unmatched. The CDR3 sequence is 20 residues long. As DNA, the CDR3 is TGTGCCACCAGTGAGTTTGCCCTCGACAGGGGACGAAGGAGCAATCAGCCCCAGCATTTT. Translated, it gives CATSEFALDRGRRSNQPQHF.

This chain uses TRBV4-2 with TRBJ2-3; either TRBD1 or TRBD2 may supply D (6 bases each). Germline V gene data show CDR1 as LGHNA and CDR2 as YNFKEQ. The V end lost 4 bases, the J end lost 0 bases, and 14 bases lay between the germline ends. The CDR3 runs 16 residues. CDR3 amino acids: CASSREGGPSTDTQYF. The CDR3 DNA reads TGTGCCAGCAGCCGAGAGGGGGGCCCTAGCACAGATACGCAGTATTTT.

This clonotype turned up a few times. Possible read error: a much larger clone is one base away. It is likely a read error, because the conserved phenylalanine at the end of the CDR3 is missing. This CDR3 reads CASSQVGRQTYEQYI. The CDR3, as DNA: TGCGCCAGCAGCCAAGTAGGCAGGCAAACCTACGAGCAGTACATC. The chain recombines TRBV4-1 with TRBJ2-7; D unclear. Trimming pared 1 base from V and 2 bases from J, leaving 12 bases between. This CDR3 is built from 15 residues. Germline-derived CDR1 and CDR2 are MGHRA and YSYEKL.

A few counts support this clonotype. V gene TRBV19 combines with J gene TRBJ1-4; a weak D match, TRBD1 (5 bases). V was cut by 7 bases and J by 0 bases, with 15 bases left in between. CDR1 and CDR2 (germline): LNHDA, SQIVND (reference sequence). The CDR3 is 16 amino acids. DNA of the CDR3: TGTGCCAGTACCTACAAAGGGGAATCAACTAATGAAAAACTGTTTTTT. This encodes CASTYKGESTNEKLFF.

This clonotype was recorded many times. The rearrangement links TRBV30 to TRBJ1-4, with 8 bases fitting TRBD1. The CDR3 totals 13 residues. The germline V gene encodes CDR1 GTSNPN and CDR2 SVGIG (reference sequence). V shed 7 bases and J 6 bases; nucleotides not matched to a gene: 7. The CDR3 protein is CASKTGAYEKLFF. The DNA of the CDR3 is TGTGCCTCTAAGACAGGGGCCTATGAAAAACTGTTTTTT.

This clonotype showed up just a few times. A read error may explain this, as a much larger clone is one base away. This chain links TRBV12-3 or TRBV12-4 with TRBJ2-5; tentative D call: TRBD1 (5 bases). This CDR3 is built from 14 residues. Trimming pared 6 bases from V and 1 base from J, leaving 12 bases between. CDR3 loop: CASSPVGAQETQYF. The DNA for the CDR3 is TGTGCCAGCAGCCCCGTAGGGGCCCAAGAGACCCAGTACTTC.

This clonotype was seen repeatedly, ten times or more. The rearrangement uses TRBV7-9 and TRBJ2-2; D not resolved. The CDR3 runs 12 residues. Trimming cost V 7 bases and J 4 bases, with 7 bases left between them. Germline V lookup: CDR1 SEHNR, CDR2 FQNEAQ (reference sequence). The CDR3 DNA is TGTGCCAGCATACTGGGCACCGGGGAGCTGTTTTTT. Translated: CASILGTGELFF.

This clonotype was recorded a few times. The chain couples TRBV19 to TRBJ2-1; maybe TRBD1 (6 bases). The CDR3 is made up of 15 amino acids. The V gene's germline CDR1 is LNHDA and CDR2 SQIVND (reference sequence). V was clipped by 3 bases and J by 6 bases, with 15 bases between them. The CDR3 sequence: CASSMGAGFPNEQFF. CDR3 DNA sequence: TGTGCCAGTAGTATGGGGGCGGGTTTTCCCAATGAGCAGTTCTTC. Using reference TRBV19 and TRBJ2-1 for the parts outside the CDR3, the full variable domain is DGGITQSPKYLFRKEGQNVTLSCEQNLNHDAMYWYRQDPGQGLRLIYYSQIVNDFQKGDIAEGYSVSREKKESFPLTVTSAQKNPTAFYLCASSMGAGFPNEQFFGPGTRLTVL.

This clonotype was detected many times. The V and J genes are TRBV5-1 and TRBJ2-7, with 9 bases matching TRBD1. The V gene end was trimmed by 0 bases and the J gene end by 5 bases; junction bases not matched to a gene: 3. The CDR3 contains 14 residues. The V gene's germline CDR1 is SGHRS and CDR2 YFSETQ. The CDR3 bases are TGCGCCAGCAGCTTGGACAGGGGGCCCCACGAGCAGTACTTC. Amino acid sequence: CASSLDRGPHEQYF.

This clonotype was observed many times. The J gene is TRBJ2-7, the V gene TRBV20-1, with 11 nucleotides matching TRBD2. Germline V gives CDR1 DFQATT, CDR2 SNEGSKA (reference sequence). The V gene end was trimmed by 7 bases and the J gene end by 4 bases; junction bases not matched to a gene: 15. This CDR3 region has 16 residues. CDR3 region: CSGGGVAGTSGYEQYF. The CDR3 coding sequence is TGCAGTGGAGGCGGGGTTGCCGGGACTAGCGGTTACGAGCAGTACTTC.

A single count supports this clonotype. A clone one base away is much larger, so this may be a read error. A read error is likely, as this CDR3 ends without the conserved phenylalanine or tryptophan. V is TRBV5-1 and J is TRBJ2-2; 8 positions match TRBD2. CDR3 length equals 16 residues. Germline assignment: CDR1 SGHRS and CDR2 YFSETQ. With 3 bases clipped from V and 6 bases from J, the junction kept 10 bases outside the gene matches. CDR3 region: CASSYGTRSVSGELFL. Written as DNA, the CDR3 is TGCGCCAGCAGCTACGGGACTAGGAGCGTTTCCGGGGAGCTGTTTCTT.

This clonotype was seen a handful of times. The chain uses TRBV7-2 and TRBJ2-4; D is perhaps TRBD2 (5 bases). Looked up from germline, CDR1 is SGHTA and CDR2 is FQGNSA. The V end was cut by 5 bases, the J end by 0 bases, with 14 bases between. The CDR3 length is 16 residues. The DNA of the CDR3 is TGTGCCAGCAGCCCCTCGAGCGGCAAAGCCAAAAACATTCAGTACTTC. This gives the protein CASSPSSGKAKNIQYF.

This clonotype was found once. A much bigger clone sits one base away, suggesting this may be a read error. The chain has TRBV7-3 and TRBJ2-1; D may be TRBD1 (6 bases). The assigned J gene may be wrong: the sequence end matches TRBJ2-7 better. The CDR3 totals 14 residues. Germline values: CDR1 SGHTA, CDR2 FQGTGA. CDR3 sequence reads: CASSPGTRNNEQYF. The CDR3 DNA sequence: TGTGCCAGCAGCCCCGGGACAAGGAACAATGAGCAGTACTTC.

This clonotype has ten or more counts. This chain links TRBV27 with TRBJ1-1; D might be TRBD1 (6 bases). V was pared by 5 bases and J by 3 bases, with 16 bases between. Germline CDR1 and CDR2: MNHEY and SMNVEV (reference sequence). The CDR3 runs to 15 residues. Written as DNA, the CDR3 is TGTGCCAGCAGTAAGGACAGTTACGGGGACACTGAAGCTTTCTTT. It codes for CASSKDSYGDTEAFF.

The genes are TRBV20-1 and TRBJ2-7, with TRBD1 identical over 11 bases. Germline CDR1 reads DFQATT; CDR2 reads SNEGSKA (reference sequence). The junction had 6 bases not matched to a gene; V was cut back by 2 bases and J by 3 bases. The CDR3 consists of 15 residues. CDR3 in DNA: TGCAGTGCTAGACCTTTCGGGACAGGGGGCTACGAGCAGTACTTC. It translates to CSARPFGTGGYEQYF.

Many counts were recorded for this clonotype. CDR3 nucleotide sequence: TGTGCCAGCAGCAGCCGGAGTTGGCGGGGGAGCTTGCACGAGCAGTACTTC. Residues: CASSSRSWRGSLHEQYF. The chain is built from TRBV11-2 and TRBJ2-7; 7 bases are shared with TRBD2. This CDR3 has 17 residues. CDR1 SGHAT and CDR2 FQNNGV come from the germline V gene. Trimming cost V 5 bases and J 5 bases; bases outside gene matches: 18.

The chain uses TRBV19 and TRBJ2-7, with TRBD1 matching 11 bases. V lost 9 bases and J lost 7; bases outside the gene matches: 8. The CDR3 spans 13 residues. Germline values: CDR1 LNHDA, CDR2 SQIVND (reference sequence). DNA of the CDR3: TGTGCCAGCCGGGACAGGGGGTCTTGGGAGCAGTACTTC. Its protein product is CASRDRGSWEQYF.